Below are 13 T cell receptor beta chains sequenced from a single sample in a study of T cell responses to AZD1222 COVID-19 vaccine. The protocol was immunoSEQ multiplex PCR, while the TCRdb copy is restricted to in-frame clones and leaves out a portion. Among 100,000 to 150,000 clones listed, around nine tenths were seen once. This material consisted of peripheral blood, taken on day 0 of AZD1222 vaccination. The source is an adult in good health.

This chain links TRBV7-9 with TRBJ2-2; no clear D gene. CDR1 SEHNR and CDR2 FQNEAQ come from the germline V gene (reference sequence). Trimming took 4 bases from V and 3 from J, leaving 9 bases between them. The CDR3 consists of 14 residues. This CDR3 reads CASSSVPYTGELFF. CDR3 coding DNA: TGTGCCAGCAGCTCGGTACCGTACACCGGGGAGCTGTTTTTT.

The rearrangement uses TRBV28 and TRBJ2-1; D is possibly TRBD2 (6 bases). V was cut by 6 bases and J by 2 bases, with 11 bases left in between. CDR1 is MDHEN, CDR2 SYDVKM, per germline. This CDR3 contains 14 residues. CDR3 coding DNA: TGTGCCAGCAGGGGCGGGGCCCCCTACAATGAGCAGTTCTTC. Its protein product is CASRGGAPYNEQFF.

In this sample, this clone turned up once. This chain uses TRBV5-6 with TRBJ2-3; D is perhaps TRBD1 or TRBD2 (5 bases each). Germline loops: CDR1 SGHDT, CDR2 YYEEEE. Trimming stripped 4 bases from V and 2 bases from J, with 23 bases between. The CDR3 is 18 amino acids. CDR3 loop: CASSGGWDGTENTDTQYF. The CDR3 bases are TGTGCCAGCAGCGGAGGTTGGGACGGAACAGAAAACACAGATACGCAGTATTTT.

The rearrangement uses TRBV7-8 and TRBJ2-5; 7 positions match TRBD1. V was pared by 2 bases and J by 4 bases, with 10 bases of the junction left unmatched. This CDR3 has 16 residues. Germline CDR1 and CDR2: SGHVS and FQNEAQ. This CDR3 is CASSLQTGTVRETQYF. DNA for the CDR3: TGTGCCAGCAGCTTACAAACAGGGACAGTCCGAGAGACCCAGTACTTC.

This clone was detected once. V is TRBV19 and J is TRBJ1-6; D gene uncertain. Trimming took 1 base from V and 11 from J, leaving 12 bases between them. The germline gives CDR1 LNHDA, CDR2 SQIVND (reference sequence). This CDR3 is 14 amino acids long. The CDR3 here is CASSIVPEGTPLHF. The CDR3 bases are TGTGCCAGTAGTATAGTGCCGGAAGGGACACCCCTCCACTTT.

This chain uses TRBV18 with TRBJ2-2; the D gene is possibly TRBD2 (6 bases). CDR1 is KGHSH, CDR2 LQKENI, per germline. This CDR3 spans 14 amino acids. Trimming left V 5 bases short and J 2 bases short, with 9 bases between. This CDR3 reads CASSGGENTGELFF. DNA of the CDR3: TGTGCCAGCTCAGGCGGGGAAAACACCGGGGAGCTGTTTTTT.

The rearrangement links TRBV29-1 to TRBJ2-5; 9 bases are shared with TRBD1. J lost 5 bases, V lost 7 bases, and 11 bases had no gene match. This CDR3 contains 14 residues. Germline CDR1 and CDR2: SQVTM and ANQGSEA. CDR3 in amino acids: CSADPGQGLETQYF. In nucleotides, the CDR3 is TGCAGCGCCGACCCGGGACAGGGCTTGGAGACCCAGTACTTC.

This rearrangement joins TRBV3-1 (or the pseudogene TRBV3-2) to TRBJ2-5; TRBD1 is a possible D gene (5 bases). Between the trimmed V and J ends, which lost 0 bases and 1 base, there was a span of 9 bases. The length of the CDR3 is 15 residues. Looked up from germline, CDR1 is LGHDT and CDR2 is YNNKEL (reference sequence). CDR3 bases: TGTGCCAGCAGCCAAGAAGACAGTTTCCAAGAGACCCAGTACTTC. It encodes CASSQEDSFQETQYF.

The gene calls are TRBV6-2 or TRBV6-3 and TRBJ2-3; 8 bases agree with TRBD2. Per germline, CDR1 MNHEY and CDR2 SVGEGT. This CDR3 is built from 16 residues. Unmatched junction bases numbered 11, after V lost 5 bases and J lost 4 bases. CDR3 sequence reads: CASSQAGTRVSDTQYF. Written as DNA, the CDR3 is TGTGCCAGCAGTCAGGCCGGGACTAGGGTTTCAGATACGCAGTATTTT.

The chain links TRBV24-1 to TRBJ2-2; D remains ambiguous. V lost 3 bases, J lost 0 bases, and 10 bases lay in between. Germline values: CDR1 KGHDR, CDR2 SFDVKD. CDR3 length equals 16 residues. The CDR3 DNA reads as TGTGCCACCAGTGATCGGCGAGCCGCGAACACCGGGGAGCTGTTTTTT. Its protein product is CATSDRRAANTGELFF.

J is TRBJ2-7 and V is TRBV6-5; 12 nucleotides align to TRBD2. V lost 5 bases and J lost 4; bases outside the gene matches: 6. Germline values: CDR1 MNHEY, CDR2 SVGAGI. The CDR3 consists of 15 residues. The CDR3 DNA is TGTGCCAGCAGTACGTCTAGCGGGGGGGGATACGAGCAGTACTTC. Protein: CASSTSSGGGYEQYF.

V gene TRBV6-1 combines with J gene TRBJ1-6; D remains unclear. CDR3 length equals 13 residues. Trimming left V 3 bases short and J 6 bases short, with 6 bases between. The germline gives CDR1 MNHNS, CDR2 SASEGT. CDR3 loop: CASSETANSPLHF. CDR3 bases: TGTGCCAGCAGTGAGACGGCTAATTCACCCCTCCACTTT.

The chain carries TRBV11-2 and TRBJ1-5, with D tentatively TRBD1 (5 bases). Germline CDR1 and CDR2: SGHAT and FQNNGV. The CDR3 spans 15 residues. V was cut by 5 bases and J by 0 bases, with 11 bases left in between. CDR3: CASSLTDSSNQPQHF. CDR3 bases: TGTGCCAGCAGCCTAACCGACAGTAGCAATCAGCCCCAGCATTTT.